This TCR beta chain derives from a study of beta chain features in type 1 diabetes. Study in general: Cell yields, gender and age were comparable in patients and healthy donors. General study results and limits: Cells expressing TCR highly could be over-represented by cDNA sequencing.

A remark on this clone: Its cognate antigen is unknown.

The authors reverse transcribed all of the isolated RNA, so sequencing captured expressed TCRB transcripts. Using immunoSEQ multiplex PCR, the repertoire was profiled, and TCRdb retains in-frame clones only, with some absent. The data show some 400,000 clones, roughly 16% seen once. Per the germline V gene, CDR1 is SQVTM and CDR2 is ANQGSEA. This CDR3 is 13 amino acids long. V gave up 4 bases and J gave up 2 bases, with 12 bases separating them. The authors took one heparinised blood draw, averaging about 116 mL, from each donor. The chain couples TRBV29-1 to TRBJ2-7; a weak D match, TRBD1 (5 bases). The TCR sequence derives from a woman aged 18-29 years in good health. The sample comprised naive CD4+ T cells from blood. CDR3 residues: CSVAGLGPYEQYF. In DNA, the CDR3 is TGCAGCGTTGCAGGGCTGGGCCCCTACGAGCAGTACTTC.